This is a list of T cell receptor beta chains from one sample in a study of cytomegalovirus exposure and HLA in healthy donors. Assay used: immunoSEQ multiplex PCR; TCRdb lists only in-frame clones, some missing. Of about 190,000 clones in the sample, approximately 80% were seen once. The sample taken for sequencing was PBMCs. All receptors come from a woman between 40 and 55 years old in good health and CMV-seronegative. The CDR3 runs from the conserved cysteine through the conserved F or W. Each record gives: D gene, J gene, V gene, CDR3 DNA, CDR3 protein. A D gene is named only where the DNA matches it firmly.

D: TRBD2
J: TRBJ2-3
V: TRBV7-8
DNA: TGTGCCAGCAGCCCGGGACTAGCGGGAGCAACGGTCGCAGATACGCAGTATTTT
CDR3: CASSPGLAGATVADTQYF

D: NA
J: TRBJ2-6
V: TRBV28
DNA: TGTGCCAGCACGCGGACAGCCGGGACTGGGGCCAACGTCCTGACTTTC
CDR3: CASTRTAGTGANVLTF

D: TRBD2
J: TRBJ2-7
V: TRBV30
DNA: TGTGCCTGGAGTGTCCTCTCGACTAGCGGGATCTACGAGCAGTACTTC
CDR3: CAWSVLSTSGIYEQYF

D: TRBD1
J: TRBJ2-1
V: TRBV29-1
DNA: TGCAGCGTTGAAGGAGGGACAGACCCCTCCAATGAGCAGTTCTTC
CDR3: CSVEGGTDPSNEQFF

D: NA
J: TRBJ2-3
V: TRBV7-8
DNA: TGTGCCAGCAGCCCCAGGACTTTCGGCACAGATACGCAGTATTTT
CDR3: CASSPRTFGTDTQYF

D: NA
J: TRBJ2-1
V: TRBV14
DNA: TGTGCCAGCAGCCAAGGCCCCCTCGGGGGAGTAAAAGGTGGTAATGAGCAGTTCTTC
CDR3: CASSQGPLGGVKGGNEQFF

D: NA
J: TRBJ2-2
V: TRBV6-5
DNA: TGTGCCAGCAGAGCAGACAGTCTCACCGGGGAGCTGTTTTTT
CDR3: CASRADSLTGELFF

D: TRBD1
J: TRBJ1-2
V: TRBV29-1
DNA: TGCAGCGTTGCACAGGGGGTAGCTAACTATGGCTACACCTTC
CDR3: CSVAQGVANYGYTF

D: TRBD2
J: TRBJ2-7
V: TRBV30
DNA: TGTGGCAGCGGGGGGCCTTACGAGCAGTACTTC
CDR3: CGSGGPYEQYF

D: NA
J: TRBJ1-3
V: TRBV5-4
DNA: TGTGCCAGCAGCTTGACCGGGGGAAACACCATATATTTT
CDR3: CASSLTGGNTIYF

D: NA
J: TRBJ2-1
V: TRBV15
DNA: TGTGCCACCAGCAGAGATCTTTCCGGGACCTACAATGAGCAGTTCTTC
CDR3: CATSRDLSGTYNEQFF

D: TRBD1
J: TRBJ1-1
V: TRBV4-3
DNA: TGCGCCAGCAGCCCGGGACAGGGTTACACTGAAGCTTTCTTT
CDR3: CASSPGQGYTEAFF